This T cell receptor (beta chain) stems from a study of OX40 agonist ivuxolimab in advanced cancers. Across the whole study: A partial response was reached by three patients: one with hepatocellular carcinoma and two with cutaneous melanoma.

The data were produced by immunoSEQ multiplex PCR, yet TCRdb's version contains in-frame clones alone and is incomplete. Found here are more than 70,000 clones, roughly 80% of them singletons; the top ten hold 0.44%. In germline, CDR1 is SGHAT, CDR2 FQNNGV. This CDR3 region has 15 residues. The chain uses TRBV11-2 and TRBJ2-5; D remains ambiguous. The DNA matches TRBJ2-7 better at its end, which makes the J call doubtful. Sequences were derived from CD4+ or CD8+ T cells sorted from blood, sampled in a trial of the OX40 agonist ivuxolimab. The sequence was obtained from an adult with an advanced solid tumor such as melanoma, head and neck, liver or kidney cancer. The CDR3: CASSLGRSQAYEQYF. The CDR3 region has the DNA TGTGCCAGCAGCTTAGGAAGGAGCCAGGCCTACGAGCAGTACTTC.